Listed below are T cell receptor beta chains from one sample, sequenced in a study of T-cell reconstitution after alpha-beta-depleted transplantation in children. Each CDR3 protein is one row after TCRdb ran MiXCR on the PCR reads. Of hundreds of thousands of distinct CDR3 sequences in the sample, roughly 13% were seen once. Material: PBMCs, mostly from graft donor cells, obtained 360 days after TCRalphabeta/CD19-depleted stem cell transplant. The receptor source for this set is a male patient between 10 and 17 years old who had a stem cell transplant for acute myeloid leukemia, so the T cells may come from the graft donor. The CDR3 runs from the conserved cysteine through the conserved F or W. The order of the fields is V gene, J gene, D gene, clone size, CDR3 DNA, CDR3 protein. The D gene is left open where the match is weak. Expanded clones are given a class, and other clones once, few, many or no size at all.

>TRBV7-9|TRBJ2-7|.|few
TGTGCCAGCCAATTGGAACCTACCTACGAGCAGTACTTC
CASQLEPTYEQYF
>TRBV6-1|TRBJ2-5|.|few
TGTGCCAGCAGTGACCGGGTGGGCTACCAAGAGACCCAGTACTTC
CASSDRVGYQETQYF
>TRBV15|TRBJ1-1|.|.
TGTGCCACCAGCAGACTCAAGGGTACCACTGAAGCTTTCTTT
CATSRLKGTTEAFF
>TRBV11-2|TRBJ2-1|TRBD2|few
TGTGCCAGCAGCTTAGAGGTCCAGCGGGTTCCGGCGGGGGGGCAGTTCTTC
CASSLEVQRVPAGGQFF
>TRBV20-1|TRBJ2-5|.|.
TGCAGTGCTCGGGTCTCGGGTGGGCGAGAGACCCAGTACTTC
CSARVSGGRETQYF
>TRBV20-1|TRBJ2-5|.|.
TGCAGTGCTAGAGACCAGCATCCGGGAGTAGGGTTTGAGAGGTGGGAGACCCAGTACTTC
CSARDQHPGVGFERWETQYF
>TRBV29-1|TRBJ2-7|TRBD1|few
TGCAGCCCGGGACAGGGGCCCCTCGGGGACTACGAGCAGTACTTC
CSPGQGPLGDYEQYF
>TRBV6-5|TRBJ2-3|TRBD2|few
TGTGCCAGCAGCATACTAGCGGGTACGCAGTATTTT
CASSILAGTQYF
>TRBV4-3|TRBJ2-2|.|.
TGCGCCAGCAGCCAAGCAATTTCGTGGGGAAACACCGGGGAGCTGTTTTTT
CASSQAISWGNTGELFF
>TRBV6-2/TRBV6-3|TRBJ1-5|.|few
TGTGCCAGCACCTGGGGGGGCGTAGGTGGTCAGCCCCAGCATTTT
CASTWGGVGGQPQHF
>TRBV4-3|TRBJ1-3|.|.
TGCGCCAGCAGCCAAGATCCCCGTTCTGGAAACACCATATATTTT
CASSQDPRSGNTIYF
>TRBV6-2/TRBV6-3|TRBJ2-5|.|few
TGTGCCATCCGGGACCCAAGAGCGGCCCAGTACTTC
CAIRDPRAAQYF
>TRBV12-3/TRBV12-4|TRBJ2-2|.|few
TGTGCCAGCAGTAACACGGGCACCGGGGAGCTGTTTTTT
CASSNTGTGELFF
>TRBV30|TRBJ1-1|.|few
TGTGCCTGGATGGGGCAGTTGAACACTGAAGCTTTCTTT
CAWMGQLNTEAFF
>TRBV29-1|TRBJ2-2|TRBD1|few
TGCAGCGTTACGGGGACAGGGGTTGCCGGGGAGCTGTTTTTT
CSVTGTGVAGELFF
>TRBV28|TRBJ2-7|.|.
TGTGCCAGCAGTTTATTATTCAGATTCTACGAGCAGTACTTC
CASSLLFRFYEQYF
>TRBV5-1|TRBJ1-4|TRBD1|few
TGCGCCAGCAGCTCTGTGACAGGGGCCCAAGAAAAACTGTTTTTT
CASSSVTGAQEKLFF
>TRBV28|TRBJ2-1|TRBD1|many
TGTGCCAGCCTGAAGCGACAGGGGTACAATGAGCAGTTCTTC
CASLKRQGYNEQFF
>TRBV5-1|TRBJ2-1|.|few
TGCGCCAGCAGCTTGGCCACCTGGTTGCGGAGCTCCTACAATGAGCAGTTCTTC
CASSLATWLRSSYNEQFF
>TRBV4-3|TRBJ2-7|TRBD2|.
TGCGCCAGCGTCCGCGGGGGGGGCCTTTCCTACGAGCAGTACTTC
CASVRGGGLSYEQYF
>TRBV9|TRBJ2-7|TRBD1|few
TGTGCCAGCAGCCTCGGACAGGTATTCTACGAGCAGTACTTC
CASSLGQVFYEQYF
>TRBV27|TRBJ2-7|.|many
TGTGCCAGCAGTTTATCGAGGGGCCAGCAATTTTCCTACGAGCAGTACTTC
CASSLSRGQQFSYEQYF
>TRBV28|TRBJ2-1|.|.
TGTGCCAGCAGGGGTTTTGCGGGCCCCTCCTACAATGAGCAGTTCTTC
CASRGFAGPSYNEQFF